These T cell receptor beta chains were read from a single sample in a study of T cell responses to AZD1222 COVID-19 vaccine. Produced via immunoSEQ multiplex PCR; TCRdb's table is partial and in-frame only. The sample includes about 98,000 clones, roughly 90% of them seen just once. The sample was peripheral blood, taken on day 0 of AZD1222 vaccination. The source is an adult in good health. CDR3s include the opening cysteine and the closing phenylalanine or tryptophan. A D gene is named only where the DNA matches it firmly. Only part of the rows carry a size: once, few, many, or a class if the clone is expanded.

clone_size	d_call	cdr3_length	j_call	v_call	cdr3_nt	cdr3_aa
.	.	17	TRBJ2-1	TRBV7-9	TGTGCCAGCAGCAAAAAGTGGCAGGGAGCGTCCTACAATGAGCAGTTCTTC	CASSKKWQGASYNEQFF
.	.	13	TRBJ2-3	TRBV29-1	TGCAGCGTCTGTCGGCTAGCAGGAGATACGCAGTATTTT	CSVCRLAGDTQYF
.	TRBD2	14	TRBJ2-7	TRBV6-5	TGTGCCAGCAGACTTAGCGGGGGATCCTACGAGCAGTACTTC	CASRLSGGSYEQYF
.	.	13	TRBJ2-7	TRBV14	TGTGCCAGCAGCCAAGATGAGCTATACGAGCAGTACTTC	CASSQDELYEQYF
once	TRBD1	15	TRBJ1-1	TRBV5-4	TGTGCCAGCAGCAAATACACAGGGGTCGGCACTGAAGCTTTCTTT	CASSKYTGVGTEAFF
.	TRBD1	16	TRBJ2-3	TRBV19	TGTGCCAGCCGCCGCGGGACAGGGGCTAGCACAGATACGCAGTATTTT	CASRRGTGASTDTQYF
.	TRBD1	15	TRBJ1-1	TRBV7-9	TGTGCCAGCAGCCCAAGGACAGGGGAGAACACTGAAGCTTTCTTT	CASSPRTGENTEAFF
.	TRBD2	16	TRBJ2-2	TRBV4-2	TGTGCCAGCAGCCCGCAGCGGGAGGTGTACACCGGGGAGCTGTTTTTT	CASSPQREVYTGELFF
.	TRBD1	13	TRBJ1-2	TRBV28	TGTGCCAGCAGTTTGACAGGGAACTATGGCTACACCTTC	CASSLTGNYGYTF
.	TRBD1	11	TRBJ2-3	TRBV20-1	TGCAGTGCCCGGACAGGGCCGGCGCAGTATTTT	CSARTGPAQYF
.	TRBD1	18	TRBJ1-2	TRBV14	TGTGCCAGCAGCCAAGTGGGACAGGGGGCATCGATTGACTATGGCTACACCTTC	CASSQVGQGASIDYGYTF
.	TRBD1	15	TRBJ2-3	TRBV6-6	TGTGCGAGCAACCCTCGACAGGGATACACAGATACGCAGTATTTT	CASNPRQGYTDTQYF
.	TRBD1	15	TRBJ2-7	TRBV28	TGTGCCAGCAGTTTAAGGACAGGGGTCTCCTACGAGCAGTACTTC	CASSLRTGVSYEQYF
.	.	15	TRBJ1-5	TRBV4-1	TGCGCCAGCAGCACAACAGGAGGGAGCAATCAGCCCCAGCATTTT	CASSTTGGSNQPQHF
.	.	17	TRBJ2-7	TRBV6-2/TRBV6-3	TGTGCCAGCAGTTACTCGGGGGTTTGGCGGGAAGACAACGAGCAGTACTTC	CASSYSGVWREDNEQYF
.	.	14	TRBJ2-1	TRBV5-1	TGCGCCAGCAGCTTCGACAGGCCGTTTGGGGAGCAGTTCTTC	CASSFDRPFGEQFF
.	TRBD2	15	TRBJ2-1	TRBV6-2/TRBV6-3	TGTGCCAGCAGTTACGGGGGGGAGCTCTACAATGAGCAGTTCTTC	CASSYGGELYNEQFF